Presented here are 11 T cell receptor beta chains from one specimen sequenced in a study of T and B cells in COVID-19 patients. BIOMED2 TRB-A/B primer pools were used in multiplex TRB PCR. TCRdb reprocessed the multiplex PCR reads with MiXCR, giving one entry per CDR3 protein. The table records nearly 15,000 distinct CDR3 sequences, roughly 29% of them present only once. From blood, roughly 250-550 ng of genomic DNA served as TRB template. The material sequenced was blood. The receptor source for this set is a human donor who had recovered from COVID-19.

This clonotype turned up a few times. The CDR3 loop is CAIRQGRQQETQYF. The CDR3 nucleotides are TGTGCCATCAGGCAGGGGCGACAACAAGAGACCCAGTACTTC. The rearrangement joins TRBV10-3 to TRBJ2-5; possibly TRBD1 for D (6 bases). The CDR3 extends over 14 amino acids. V lost 6 bases, J lost 2 bases, and 13 bases lay in between. From germline, CDR1 is ENHRY and CDR2 SYGVKD.

J is TRBJ1-6 and V is TRBV30, with D unclear. Per the germline V gene, CDR1 is GTSNPN and CDR2 is SVGIG (reference sequence). V dropped 3 bases and J dropped 9 bases, with 9 bases sitting between them. The CDR3 covers 12 residues. The CDR3: CAWSLRLSPLHF. The CDR3 DNA reads TGTGCCTGGAGCTTACGGCTTTCACCCCTCCACTTT.

The rearrangement uses TRBV11-3 and TRBJ2-4; no clear D gene. Germline assignment: CDR1 SGHNT and CDR2 YENEEA. CDR3 size: 16 residues. V was trimmed by 10 bases and J by 1 base, leaving 20 bases between them. The CDR3 coding sequence is TGTGCCATTATACTTCTTGGGTGGCCCGCCAAAAACATTCAGTACTTC. Translating gives CAIILLGWPAKNIQYF.

This clonotype occurred a few times. This CDR3 reads CATSSRGSNQPQHF. The CDR3 nucleotides are TGTGCCACCAGTAGTCGGGGGAGTAATCAGCCCCAGCATTTT. The chain employs TRBV24-1 and TRBJ1-5, with D possibly being TRBD1 (5 bases). CDR1 and CDR2 (germline): KGHDR, SFDVKD. The length of the CDR3 is 14 residues. V lost 6 bases, J lost 4 bases, and 12 bases lay in between.

The chain uses TRBV29-1 and TRBJ2-7, with no clear D. CDR3 size: 11 residues. Per the germline V gene, CDR1 is SQVTM and CDR2 is ANQGSEA. The CDR3 nucleotides read TGCAGTGCTAAAAGAACTTACGAGCAGTACTTC. Protein: CSAKRTYEQYF.

This clonotype is a singleton in its sample. The rearrangement uses TRBV12-3 or TRBV12-4 and TRBJ1-1, with 7 nucleotides matching TRBD1. Trimming at V came to 5 bases and at J to 1 base, leaving 13 bases not matched to a gene. CDR3 length: 17 residues. The CDR3 is CASSQVAGGGTNTEAFF. The CDR3 nucleotides read TGTGCCAGCAGTCAAGTGGCAGGGGGGGGCACGAACACTGAAGCTTTCTTT.

The chain combines TRBV6-1 with TRBJ1-3; a weak D match, TRBD1 (5 bases). V lost 8 bases and J 0 bases, leaving 11 bases between the germline ends. CDR1 and CDR2 (germline): MNHNS, SASEGT. This CDR3 is 14 amino acids long. The CDR3 bases are TGTGCCAGCTCCCGGGGGAGCTCTGGAAACACCATATATTTT. Protein product: CASSRGSSGNTIYF.

This clonotype was counted between two and nine times. V is TRBV18 and J is TRBJ1-1; weak D call: TRBD1 (6 bases). Trimming stripped 6 bases from V and 3 bases from J, with 17 bases between. The CDR3 consists of 15 residues. CDR1 is KGHSH, CDR2 LQKENI, per germline. The CDR3 protein is CASSPNGGAHTEAFF. The CDR3 DNA is TGTGCCAGCTCCCCCAACGGGGGGGCGCACACTGAAGCTTTCTTT. Based on the CDR3 plus reference TRBV18 and TRBJ1-1, the full variable domain is NAGVMQNPRHLVRRRGQEARLRCSPMKGHSHVYWYRQLPEEGLKFMVYLQKENIIDESGMPKERFSAEFPKEGPSILRIQQVVRGDSAAYFCASSPNGGAHTEAFFGQGTRLTVV.

This clonotype showed up just a few times. V gene TRBV6-1 combines with J gene TRBJ1-6; D is ambiguous. The germline gives CDR1 MNHNS, CDR2 SASEGT. The CDR3 is made up of 16 amino acids. Trimming took off 7 bases at V and 9 bases at J, with 22 bases between the two ends. Here the CDR3 reads CASNLQPTFGVSPLHF. The CDR3 DNA is TGTGCCAGCAATCTTCAACCCACCTTCGGTGTTTCACCCCTCCACTTT.

The rearrangement links TRBV19 to TRBJ1-1, with D unresolved. The germline CDR1 and CDR2 sequences are LNHDA and SQIVND (reference sequence). The CDR3 runs 13 residues. Trimming removed 5 bases at V and 1 base at J, with 8 bases between. The CDR3 spells CASSPRGNTEAFF. The CDR3 DNA reads as TGTGCCAGTAGTCCACGGGGGAACACTGAAGCTTTCTTT.

This sequence joins TRBV20-1 and TRBJ2-2, with 14 bases aligning to TRBD2. The V gene's germline CDR1 is DFQATT and CDR2 SNEGSKA (reference sequence). This CDR3 is built from 16 residues. Germline trimming cut 6 bases from V and 7 bases from J; bases unmatched to any gene: 10. CDR3 residues: CSAKGVTSGRVGELFF. The CDR3 nucleotides are TGCAGTGCCAAGGGGGTGACTAGCGGGAGGGTCGGGGAGCTGTTTTTT.